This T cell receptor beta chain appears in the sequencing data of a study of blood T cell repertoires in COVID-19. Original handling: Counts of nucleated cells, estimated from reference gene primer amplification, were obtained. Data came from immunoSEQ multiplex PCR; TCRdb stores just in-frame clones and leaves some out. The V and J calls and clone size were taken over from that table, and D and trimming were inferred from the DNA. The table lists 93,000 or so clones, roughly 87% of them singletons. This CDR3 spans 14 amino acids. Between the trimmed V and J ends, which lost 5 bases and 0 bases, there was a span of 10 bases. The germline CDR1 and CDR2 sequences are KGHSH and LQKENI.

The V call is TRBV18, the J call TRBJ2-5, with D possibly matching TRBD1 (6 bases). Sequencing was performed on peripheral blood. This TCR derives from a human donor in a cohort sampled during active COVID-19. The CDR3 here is CASSEQGYQETQYF. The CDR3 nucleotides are TGTGCCAGCTCAGAACAGGGCTACCAAGAGACCCAGTACTTC. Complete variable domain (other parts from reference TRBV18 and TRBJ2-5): NAGVMQNPRHLVRRRGQEARLRCSPMKGHSHVYWYRQLPEEGLKFMVYLQKENIIDESGMPKERFSAEFPKEGPSILRIQQVVRGDSAAYFCASSEQGYQETQYFGPGTRLLVL.